This T cell receptor (beta chain) was identified in a study of blood T cell repertoires in COVID-19 (dated by TCRdb to 2018 to 2021). About the investigation overall: Samples covering the acute and convalescent phases of COVID-19 were provided by collaborators in the United States, Italy and Spain. The prospective study material was composed of cDNA or gDNA derived from T cells, B-cell-depleted T cells, or PBMCs. The samples were drawn from the first 160 participants of the ongoing ImmuneRACE study and from over 950 subjects provided by 6 global collaborators. Subjects who had been exposed to COVID-19, were actively infected with it, or had recovered from it provided the deeply sampled blood TCRbeta repertoires that made up the dataset. Where available, HLA class I and class II types were taken from metadata supplied by the sample provider and were not determined by assay-based typing. Nearly every sample came with metadata listing a de-identified subject ID, COVID-19 status, age in years and sex. The repertoires were made available in a free public database intended to serve as a resource for research on the immune response to SARS-CoV-2.

The immunoSEQ Assay, a bias-controlled multiplex PCR, was used to amplify TCRbeta CDR3 regions from genomic DNA. Concerning the study's data processing: The number of nucleated cells in each sample was estimated by amplification of reference gene primers within the assay. To quantify the absolute abundance of each unique TCRbeta CDR3 rearrangement, sequence reads were collapsed and filtered. For each sample, productive Simpson clonality was calculated as the square root of Simpson's diversity index over productive rearrangements. TCRdb took this table from immuneACCESS and kept in-frame rearrangements with V and J called. Such tables lack part of the clones; where checked against another copy, unresolved V genes explain under half of the gap, and the rest is unexplained. Clone size and V and J calls were adopted from that table, with D and trimming inferred from the DNA. This sample gives 360,000 or so clones in total; roughly 89% of them show up just once. 3% to 4% of the sample comes from the top ten.

Worth noting for this clone: Its antigen is currently not known. No much larger clone exists at a distance of one base, and base qualities are not known.

What the work shows at the level of the full study, not this receptor alone: How much clinical and demographic metadata was included differed by source and by participant, and the metadata was provided uncurated.

For CDR1 and CDR2, the germline V gene lists SGHRS and YFSETQ. Trimming removed 4 bases from V and 1 base from J, leaving 7 bases between the germline ends. The CDR3 runs 13 amino acids, cysteine and phenylalanine included. Just the 39-base CDR3 DNA is kept, in frame starting at base 1. In Seattle, one collaborating source enrolled patients while the infection was active and tracked those patients longitudinally over the course of disease. Each collaborating institution followed its own protocols to collect whole blood in K2EDTA tubes. For TCRbeta analysis, collaborator samples were shipped as frozen whole blood, as isolated PBMCs, or as DNA extracted from either sample type.

This TCR derives from a woman between 55 and 75 years old with COVID-19, enrolled during active disease. Material: peripheral blood. The rearrangement combines TRBV5-1 with TRBJ2-3, with no D gene named confidently. The CDR3 in this case is CASSLRGTDTQYF. The nucleotides are TGCGCCAGCAGCCTTCGAGGCACAGATACGCAGTATTTT.